A single sample is the source of the 12 T cell receptor beta chains below, sequenced in a study of spatial heterogeneity in lung cancer. This sample's time point: blood at routine non-recurrence follow-up after resection. Via MiXCR, TCRdb re-called the 5' RACE reads, giving one row per CDR3 protein. The sample consists of 110,000 or so distinct CDR3 sequences, roughly a tenth of them appearing once. Material: PBMCs, obtained at follow-up. These receptors were obtained from a female donor with early-stage non-small cell lung cancer.

The chain links TRBV28 to TRBJ2-1; D remains ambiguous. Germline V gene data show CDR1 as MDHEN and CDR2 as SYDVKM. Trimming shortened V by 2 bases and J by 1 base, and 15 bases separated the two germline ends. This CDR3 contains 17 residues. In DNA form, the CDR3 reads TGTGCCAGCAGTTTACTTAAGGGTTGGTTTTCCTACAATGAGCAGTTCTTC. Amino acid sequence: CASSLLKGWFSYNEQFF.

In its sample, this clonotype was seen many times. The chain uses TRBV7-2 and TRBJ2-2; unclear D gene. This CDR3 is 13 amino acids long. CDR1 is SGHTA and CDR2 is FQGNSA in the germline V gene. V lost 5 bases and J 6 bases, leaving 10 bases between the germline ends. The CDR3 region has the DNA TGTGCCAGCAGCACCCGACCCTCCGGGGAGCTGTTTTTT. Protein sequence: CASSTRPSGELFF.

This clonotype was observed a handful of times. This chain links TRBV20-1 with TRBJ2-7, with 9 bases lining up with TRBD2. After removal of 2 bases from V and 4 bases from J, the junction contained 3 bases not matched to a gene. The CDR3 contains 13 residues. Germline lookup yields CDR1 DFQATT and CDR2 SNEGSKA (reference sequence). The CDR3 sequence: CSARLAGSYEQYF. DNA for the CDR3: TGCAGTGCTAGACTAGCGGGGTCGTACGAGCAGTACTTC.

The chain carries TRBV3-1 and TRBJ2-7; 13 bases fit TRBD2. This CDR3 region has 23 residues. Looked up from germline, CDR1 is LGHDT and CDR2 is YNNKEL (reference sequence). Trimming removed 1 base from V and 3 bases from J; junction bases left unmatched: 24. This CDR3 is CASSQVHGEVCYSRLAGGYEQYV. The CDR3 region has the DNA TGTGCCAGCAGCCAAGTGCATGGTGAAGTCTGTTACTCGCGACTAGCGGGAGGCTACGAGCAGTACGTC.

This clonotype occurred a few times. The rearrangement joins TRBV7-9 to TRBJ1-4; D ambiguous. The V gene lost 1 base and the J gene lost 5 bases, with 8 bases spanning the gap. The CDR3 loop spans 14 amino acids. Per germline, CDR1 SEHNR and CDR2 FQNEAQ (reference sequence). The CDR3 region is CASSLEGRNEKLFF. CDR3 DNA sequence: TGTGCCAGCAGCTTAGAAGGCCGAAATGAAAAACTGTTTTTT.

V gene TRBV10-1 combines with J gene TRBJ2-7; possibly TRBD1 or TRBD2 for D (5 bases each). CDR3 length equals 15 residues. Germline V gives CDR1 WNHNN, CDR2 SYGVQD (reference sequence). Deletions cut 2 bases from V and 0 bases from J, with 11 bases between. The CDR3 DNA sequence: TGCGCCAGCAGTGAGGGGACCGCTAACTCCTACGAGCAGTACTTC. Translation gives CASSEGTANSYEQYF.

This clonotype showed up many times. The chain combines TRBV20-1 with TRBJ2-5; the D gene could be TRBD1 or TRBD2 (5 bases each). Trimming took 5 bases from V and 4 from J, leaving 17 bases between them. The CDR3 covers 14 residues. The germline V gene encodes CDR1 DFQATT and CDR2 SNEGSKA (reference sequence). DNA of the CDR3: TGCAGTGCTCTACCTCGGGGCGGGCTAGAGACCCAGTACTTC. It translates to CSALPRGGLETQYF.

This clonotype was counted ten times or more. V and J are TRBV20-1 and TRBJ1-3; TRBD1 agrees at 7 bases. V shed 0 bases and J 2 bases; nucleotides not matched to a gene: 7. There are 16 residues in the CDR3. CDR1 and CDR2 from the germline V gene are DFQATT and SNEGSKA (reference sequence). CDR3 sequence (DNA): TGCAGTGCTAGAGATGTGGCAGGGGGGGCTGGAAACACCATATATTTT. Its protein is CSARDVAGGAGNTIYF.

V usage is TRBV27 and J usage is TRBJ2-2; perhaps TRBD2 as D (6 bases). The CDR3 consists of 16 residues. Trimming cost V 5 bases and J 4 bases, with 17 bases left between them. Looked up from germline, CDR1 is MNHEY and CDR2 is SMNVEV (reference sequence). The CDR3 region is CASSKGLGAGTGELFF. CDR3 in DNA: TGTGCCAGCAGTAAAGGACTGGGAGCGGGCACCGGGGAGCTGTTTTTT.

This sequence joins TRBV5-1 and TRBJ1-1, with D possibly TRBD1 on 5 matching bases. CDR1 and CDR2 (germline): SGHRS, YFSETQ. CDR3 size: 14 residues. The germline V and J ends were trimmed by 1 base and 4 bases, with 11 bases remaining between them. The CDR3 sequence is CASSLSSQGTEAFF. In DNA, the CDR3 is TGCGCCAGCAGCTTGTCATCGCAGGGCACTGAAGCTTTCTTT.

Ten or more counts support this clonotype. The chain's CDR3 is CASSSVRGGSTEAFF. CDR3 sequence (DNA): TGTGCCAGCAGCTCCGTGAGGGGGGGAAGCACTGAAGCTTTCTTT. The V gene is TRBV6-6, the J gene TRBJ1-1; weak D call: TRBD1 (6 bases). Deletions cut 6 bases from V and 4 bases from J, with 18 bases between. Looked up from germline, CDR1 is MNHNY and CDR2 is SVGAGI (reference sequence). The CDR3 totals 15 residues.

There are many counts of this clonotype. DNA of the CDR3: TGCAGTGCTAGAGAGTTTACCCGCACAGATACGCAGTATTTT. Protein: CSAREFTRTDTQYF. The chain employs TRBV20-1 and TRBJ2-3; D is unclear. The V end lost 0 bases, the J end lost 1 base, and 8 bases lay between the germline ends. This CDR3 spans 14 amino acids. From germline, CDR1 is DFQATT and CDR2 SNEGSKA (reference sequence).